These 16 T cell receptor beta chains originate from one sample sequenced in a study of identical twins. TCRdb passed the 5' RACE reads through MiXCR, listing each CDR3 protein once. The sample lists 690,000 or so distinct CDR3 sequences; over 8.5% were seen once. This sample was also put to use in a study of yellow fever vaccine responses in identical twins.

Sequencing input: PBMCs. Every receptor here comes from a woman aged 18 to 35 in good health.

The rearrangement joins TRBV24-1 to TRBJ2-1; 8 nucleotides match TRBD2. The CDR3 is 16 residues long. V lost 1 base to trimming and J lost 5 bases; unmatched junction nucleotides: 6. Looked up from germline, CDR1 is KGHDR and CDR2 is SFDVKD. Written as DNA, the CDR3 is TGTGCCACCAGTGATTTTCTCAGCGGGGGCCACAATGAGCAGTTCTTC. Translated, it gives CATSDFLSGGHNEQFF.

The CDR3 sequence: CASRGGSSGGSTDTQYF. The CDR3 DNA reads as TGTGCCAGCCGGGGGGGATCTAGCGGGGGTAGCACAGATACGCAGTATTTT. The chain couples TRBV7-3 to TRBJ2-3; 10 bases map to TRBD2. Germline assignment: CDR1 SGHTA and CDR2 FQGTGA. The CDR3 runs 17 residues. With V trimmed by 8 bases and J by 0 bases, 11 bases remained unmatched.

The table lists this clonotype with many counts. The chain uses TRBV2 and TRBJ2-5; 7 bases are a match to TRBD2. CDR3 length equals 13 residues. The junction had 3 bases not matched to a gene; V was cut back by 4 bases and J by 4 bases. In germline, CDR1 is SNHLY, CDR2 FYNNEI. The DNA for the CDR3 is TGTGCCAGCAGTGGGACTAGAGGAGAGACCCAGTACTTC. This encodes CASSGTRGETQYF.

This clonotype was seen only a few times. This chain connects TRBV15 to TRBJ2-7; TRBD1 agrees at 7 bases. Unmatched junction bases numbered 8, after V lost 0 bases and J lost 0 bases. CDR3 length: 17 residues. Germline-derived CDR1 and CDR2 are LNHNV and YYDKDF (reference sequence). The CDR3 sequence is CATSREGGSMSSYEQYF. The CDR3 coding sequence is TGTGCCACCAGCAGAGAAGGGGGCTCGATGAGCTCCTACGAGCAGTACTTC.

In its sample, this clonotype was seen many times. The rearrangement uses TRBV15 and TRBJ2-7; D tentatively fits TRBD1 or TRBD2 (5 bases each). Germline CDR1 is LNHNV and CDR2 is YYDKDF (reference sequence). Trimming pared 0 bases from V and 6 bases from J, leaving 12 bases between. This CDR3 region has 14 residues. This chain's CDR3 is CATSRDARDGEQYF. In DNA, the CDR3 is TGTGCCACCAGCAGAGATGCCAGGGACGGCGAGCAGTACTTC. The full variable domain, completed using reference TRBV15 and TRBJ2-7, is DAMVIQNPRYQVTQFGKPVTLSCSQTLNHNVMYWYQQKSSQAPKLLFHYYDKDFNNEADTPDNFQSRRPNTSFCFLDIRSPGLGDTAMYLCATSRDARDGEQYFGPGTRLTVT.

This clonotype was picked up many times. Mismatch with germline at one junction end may stem from a read error. The V call is TRBV7-7, the J call TRBJ2-1; perhaps TRBD2 as D (5 bases). Germline V gene lookup returns CDR1 SSHAT and CDR2 FNYEAQ (reference sequence). The CDR3 spans 13 residues. Here the CDR3 DNA reads TGTGCTAGCAGCTTAGTATTGGCGGGTGAGCAGTTCTTC. This encodes CASSLVLAGEQFF.

This clonotype appeared many times. The chain is built from TRBV6-1 and TRBJ2-1, with TRBD1 identical over 9 bases. Germline V gene lookup returns CDR1 MNHNS and CDR2 SASEGT. The CDR3 consists of 15 residues. Losses at the gene ends were 3 bases for V and 2 bases for J; bases not matched to a gene: 2. CDR3 protein: CASSDTGGAYNEQFF. The CDR3 DNA follows: TGTGCCAGCAGTGACACAGGGGGCGCCTACAATGAGCAGTTCTTC.

This clonotype was picked up a small number of times. The V gene is TRBV7-7, the J gene TRBJ2-1, with 12 positions matching TRBD2. Germline V gene sequence: CDR1 SSHAT, CDR2 FNYEAQ (reference sequence). V was clipped by 4 bases and J by 2 bases; unmatched bases: 18. This CDR3 contains 21 residues. The CDR3 spells CASSSDAGLAGQQGPYNEQFF. The CDR3 DNA sequence: TGTGCCAGCAGCTCAGACGCGGGACTAGCGGGCCAACAGGGACCCTACAATGAGCAGTTCTTC.

This clonotype was recorded a few times. The genes are TRBV3-1 and TRBJ2-7, with 8 bases fitting TRBD1. Trimming took 0 bases from V and 5 from J; bases not matched to a gene: 3. The CDR3 spans 14 residues. Germline CDR1 reads LGHDT; CDR2 reads YNNKEL (reference sequence). As DNA, the CDR3 is TGTGCCAGCAGCCAAGATCTACAGGGGGACGAGCAGTACTTC. It codes for CASSQDLQGDEQYF.

This clonotype was picked up a small number of times. The rearrangement uses TRBV6-1 and TRBJ2-2; 14 nucleotides line up with TRBD2. The V gene end was trimmed by 10 bases and the J gene end by 3 bases; junction bases not matched to a gene: 4. The CDR3 has 15 residues. Germline CDR1 MNHNS, CDR2 SASEGT. This CDR3 reads CAIETSGGDTGELFF. CDR3 sequence (DNA): TGTGCCATCGAGACTAGCGGGGGGGACACCGGGGAGCTGTTTTTT.

At least ten counts were recorded for this clonotype. The V and J genes are TRBV7-2 and TRBJ2-7; no clear D. CDR1 is SGHTA and CDR2 is FQGNSA in the germline V gene. The V end lost 0 bases, the J end lost 3 bases, and 9 bases lay between the germline ends. This CDR3 is built from 14 residues. As DNA, the CDR3 is TGTGCCAGCAGCTTAGCTGTCTTCGACTACGAGCAGTACTTC. The encoded protein is CASSLAVFDYEQYF.

This chain links TRBV3-1 with TRBJ2-7; 9 bases line up with TRBD2. The junction had 6 bases not matched to a gene; V was cut back by 1 base and J by 2 bases. This CDR3 is 16 amino acids long. Germline V gene data show CDR1 as LGHDT and CDR2 as YNNKEL (reference sequence). The CDR3 protein is CASSQGVAGEAYEQYF. The CDR3 DNA reads TGTGCCAGCAGCCAAGGGGTAGCGGGGGAGGCCTACGAGCAGTACTTC.

The chain combines TRBV9 with TRBJ2-1; TRBD1 aligns across 12 bases. The junction had 13 bases not matched to a gene; V was cut back by 3 bases and J by 0 bases. The germline gives CDR1 SGDLS, CDR2 YYNGEE. This CDR3 comprises 20 residues. The CDR3 region has the DNA TGTGCCAGCAGCGCCAGGGACAGGGGGCGCATCATTTCCTCCTACAATGAGCAGTTCTTC. Its translation: CASSARDRGRIISSYNEQFF.

This clonotype was detected ten times or more. The rearrangement uses TRBV5-6 and TRBJ2-7; possibly TRBD2 for D (6 bases). V lost 4 bases, J lost 2 bases, and 19 bases lay in between. The CDR3 sequence is 16 residues long. Per the germline V gene, CDR1 is SGHDT and CDR2 is YYEEEE. In DNA, the CDR3 is TGTGCCAGCAGCCCTGACCGGGGGATTTTACCCTACGAGCAGTACTTC. The encoded protein is CASSPDRGILPYEQYF.

The chain joins TRBV6-5 to TRBJ1-2; 7 bases map to TRBD1. The CDR3 is made up of 16 amino acids. The trim removed 5 bases at V and 3 bases at J, leaving 12 bases unmatched. CDR1 and CDR2 from the germline V gene are MNHEY and SVGAGI. The CDR3, as DNA: TGTGCCAGCAGTCAACTCGGGGACAGAGAATACTATGGCTACACCTTC. Amino acid sequence: CASSQLGDREYYGYTF.

This clonotype was seen a handful of times. The rearrangement uses TRBV9 and TRBJ2-7; 9 bases are a match to TRBD1. The CDR3 has 16 amino acids. The J segment lost 3 bases and the V segment lost 0 bases, leaving 7 bases of the junction unmatched. Germline V gene lookup returns CDR1 SGDLS and CDR2 YYNGEE. The CDR3 DNA reads TGTGCCAGCAGCGTAGGTGAGGGACAGGGAATCTACGAGCAGTACTTC. It specifies CASSVGEGQGIYEQYF.